The present T cell receptor beta chain was sequenced within a study of long-term antiretroviral therapy in people with HIV. The wider study: The earliest samples came from an era when ART typically awaited falling CD4 counts.

Researchers ran immunoSEQ v3.0 at survey level. Clones were read by immunoSEQ multiplex PCR, and TCRdb kept only the in-frame ones, dropping some. The sample has some 22,000 clones, roughly 85% seen once. From germline, CDR1 is LNHDA and CDR2 SQIVND (reference sequence). Trimming took 5 bases from V and 0 from J, leaving 6 bases between them. The CDR3 runs to 13 residues. The source is a middle-aged woman with HIV. V gene TRBV19 combines with J gene TRBJ2-3; D gene ambiguous. This specimen was unsorted PBMCs, taken 4.1 years after starting antiretroviral therapy. The CDR3 region has the DNA TGTGCCAGTAGTGCGGACAGCACAGATACGCAGTATTTT. Amino acid sequence: CASSADSTDTQYF.